This TCR beta chain was sequenced for a study of blood T cell repertoires in COVID-19. Study-wide context: Both acute and convalescent COVID-19 samples were obtained from the United States, Italy and Spain. Sources were T cells, B-cell-depleted T cells, or PBMCs; the material itself was cDNA or gDNA.

CDR3 length: 18 residues. Losses at the gene ends were 2 bases for V and 3 bases for J; bases not matched to a gene: 6. Germline CDR1 and CDR2: MNHEY and SVGEGT. As handled by the study authors: Amplified reference gene primers provided the basis for estimating nucleated cell counts. Produced via immunoSEQ multiplex PCR; TCRdb's table is partial and in-frame only. For V, J and clone size, that table is used; D and trimming come from the DNA. The table shows approximately 37,000 clones, with about 87% occurring only once. Sequencing was carried out using peripheral blood. This receptor was obtained from a human donor in a cohort sampled during active COVID-19. The chain couples TRBV6-2 or TRBV6-3 to TRBJ2-1; 14 bases map to TRBD2. The chain's CDR3 is CASSYPLTSGGVYNEQFF. The CDR3, as DNA: TGTGCCAGCAGTTACCCCCTGACTAGCGGGGGGGTCTACAATGAGCAGTTCTTC.